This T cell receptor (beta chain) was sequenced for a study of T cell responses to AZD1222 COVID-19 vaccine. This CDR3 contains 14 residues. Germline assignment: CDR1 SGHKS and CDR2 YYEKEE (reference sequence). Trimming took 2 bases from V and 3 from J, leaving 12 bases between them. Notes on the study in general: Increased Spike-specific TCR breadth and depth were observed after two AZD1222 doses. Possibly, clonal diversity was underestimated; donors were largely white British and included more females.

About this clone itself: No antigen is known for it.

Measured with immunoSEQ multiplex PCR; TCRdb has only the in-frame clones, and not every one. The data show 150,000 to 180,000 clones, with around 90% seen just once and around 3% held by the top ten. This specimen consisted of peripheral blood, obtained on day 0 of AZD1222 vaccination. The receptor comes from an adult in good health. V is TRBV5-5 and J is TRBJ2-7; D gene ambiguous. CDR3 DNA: TGTGCCAGCAGCTTTTCGTCAGCACTCTACGAGCAGTACTTC. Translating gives CASSFSSALYEQYF.